The rows below give T cell receptor beta chains drawn from one sample of a study of OX40 agonist ivuxolimab in advanced cancers. Here immunoSEQ multiplex PCR was the method, and the copy in TCRdb shows in-frame clones only, minus some. The sample shows under 95,000 clones, more than 70% of them seen only once. The sequenced sample was CD4+ or CD8+ T cells sorted from blood, obtained in a trial of the OX40 agonist ivuxolimab. The receptors were gathered from an adult with an advanced solid tumor such as melanoma, head and neck, liver or kidney cancer. CDR3s include the opening cysteine and the closing phenylalanine or tryptophan. D genes are given only for firm matches. Rows may omit the clone size; those that give it use once, few, many or a size class.

clone size | J gene | V gene | D gene | CDR3 protein | CDR3 DNA
- | TRBJ1-1 | TRBV19 | - | CASSPRRIEAFF | TGTGCCAGTAGTCCCAGACGGATAGAAGCTTTCTTT
once | TRBJ2-7 | TRBV7-2 | TRBD2 | CASSSSGGEQYF | TGTGCCAGCAGCTCTAGCGGGGGCGAGCAGTACTTC
- | TRBJ2-2 | TRBV18 | - | CASSPPFVGGELFF | TGTGCCAGCTCACCCCCGTTTGTCGGCGGGGAGCTGTTTTTT
- | TRBJ1-1 | TRBV19 | TRBD1 | CASSWVRGANTEAFF | TGTGCCAGTAGTTGGGTCAGGGGGGCTAACACTGAAGCTTTCTTT
once | TRBJ2-1 | TRBV5-1 | - | CASSLPQGIVGDEQFF | TGCGCCAGCAGCTTGCCTCAAGGTATAGTTGGCGATGAGCAGTTCTTC
- | TRBJ1-2 | TRBV9 | TRBD1 | CASSGLLGGDYGYTF | TGTGCCAGCAGCGGCCTACTAGGGGGCGACTATGGCTACACCTTC
- | TRBJ1-4 | TRBV6-6 | - | CASSYVVTNEKLFF | TGTGCCAGCAGTTACGTAGTAACTAATGAAAAACTGTTTTTT
- | TRBJ2-3 | TRBV7-7 | TRBD1 | CASSLGGSEADTQYF | TGTGCTAGCAGCTTAGGGGGCAGCGAGGCAGATACGCAGTATTTT
- | TRBJ1-1 | TRBV30 | - | CAWEQGYTMNTEAFF | TGTGCCTGGGAACAGGGTTATACAATGAACACTGAAGCTTTCTTT
- | TRBJ1-2 | TRBV6-1 | - | CASSEGQSYGYTF | TGTGCCAGCAGTGAAGGACAGAGCTATGGCTACACCTTC
- | TRBJ1-2 | TRBV7-9 | TRBD1 | CASSLATGGGYTF | TGTGCCAGCAGCTTAGCGACAGGGGGAGGCTACACCTTC
- | TRBJ2-7 | TRBV5-6 | - | CASSHRTFSYEQYF | TGTGCCAGCAGCCACCGGACATTCTCCTACGAGCAGTACTTC
- | TRBJ2-3 | TRBV14 | - | CASSQDLGRLRDTQYF | TGTGCCAGCAGCCAAGATTTAGGCCGATTGAGAGATACGCAGTATTTT
once | TRBJ2-3 | TRBV10-1 | - | CASSDDRFTDTQYF | TGCGCCAGCAGTGACGACAGGTTCACAGATACGCAGTATTTT
- | TRBJ2-1 | TRBV30 | - | CAWLRGSYNEQFF | TGTGCCTGGCTCAGGGGTTCCTACAATGAGCAGTTCTTC
- | TRBJ2-7 | TRBV30 | TRBD2 | CAWSVLAGRSYEQYF | TGTGCCTGGAGTGTACTAGCGGGAAGGTCCTACGAGCAGTACTTC
few | TRBJ2-7 | TRBV9 | TRBD2 | CASSVGGPGTNYEQYF | TGTGCCAGCAGCGTAGGAGGGCCCGGGACTAACTACGAGCAGTACTTC
- | TRBJ2-3 | TRBV19 | - | CASRLTGYTDTQYF | TGTGCCAGTAGGTTAACAGGGTACACAGATACGCAGTATTTT
once | TRBJ1-2 | TRBV10-3 | TRBD1 | CAIGSQGAIYGYTF | TGTGCCATCGGATCGCAGGGGGCAATCTATGGCTACACCTTC
- | TRBJ2-1 | TRBV19 | - | CASSTLVSYNEQFF | TGTGCCAGTAGTACATTAGTGTCCTACAATGAGCAGTTCTTC
- | TRBJ1-1 | TRBV6-5 | - | CASSYTTRGSTEAFF | TGTGCCAGCAGTTACACCACTAGGGGCAGCACTGAAGCTTTCTTT
- | TRBJ2-7 | TRBV19 | - | CASSGDRVWAYEQYF | TGTGCCAGTAGTGGAGACAGAGTTTGGGCCTACGAGCAGTACTTC
- | TRBJ1-5 | TRBV10-3 | - | CAIIGQPQHF | TGTGCCATCATAGGGCAGCCCCAGCATTTT
- | TRBJ1-5 | TRBV7-3 | - | CASFCRVNQPQHF | TGTGCCAGTTTTTGCAGGGTTAATCAGCCCCAGCATTTT
- | TRBJ1-1 | TRBV30 | - | CAWGGLGTEAFF | TGTGCCTGGGGGGGCTTAGGCACTGAAGCTTTCTTT
- | TRBJ2-1 | TRBV11-2 | - | CASSYLVPEQFF | TGTGCCAGCAGCTACCTAGTCCCTGAGCAGTTCTTC
few | TRBJ2-5 | TRBV5-4 | - | CASSLAMGGWETQYF | TGTGCCAGCAGCTTGGCCATGGGGGGATGGGAGACCCAGTACTTC
- | TRBJ2-6 | TRBV30 | - | CASSQTGANVLTF | TGTGCCTCGAGCCAAACTGGGGCCAACGTCCTGACTTTC
- | TRBJ2-1 | TRBV7-2 | - | CASSLTVSASYNEQFF | TGTGCCAGCAGCTTGACAGTATCTGCGTCCTACAATGAGCAGTTCTTC
large | TRBJ1-2 | TRBV5-1 | TRBD1 | CASSLGDRGDYGYTF | TGCGCCAGCAGCTTGGGGGACAGGGGAGACTATGGCTACACCTTC
- | TRBJ2-7 | TRBV19 | - | CASSLQARVIYEQYF | TGTGCCAGTAGTCTACAGGCTAGGGTCATCTACGAGCAGTACTTC
few | TRBJ2-2 | TRBV6-5 | - | CASRKRGTGELFF | TGTGCCAGCAGGAAACGGGGGACCGGGGAGCTGTTTTTT
- | TRBJ1-1 | TRBV7-3 | - | CASSYDYSSEAFF | TGTGCCAGCAGCTACGATTACAGTAGCGAAGCTTTCTTT
- | TRBJ2-7 | TRBV27 | - | CASRSTPAYYEQYF | TGTGCCAGCAGGTCGACTCCAGCCTACTACGAGCAGTACTTC
- | TRBJ2-7 | TRBV7-7 | - | CASSLGPPGHPTYEQYF | TGTGCTAGCAGCTTGGGGCCCCCGGGACACCCTACCTACGAGCAGTACTTC
- | TRBJ1-1 | TRBV5-1 | TRBD1 | CASSPTGQGSTEAFF | TGCGCCAGCAGCCCGACCGGACAGGGGAGCACTGAAGCTTTCTTT
few | TRBJ1-1 | TRBV7-9 | - | CASSFQGNTEAFF | TGTGCCAGCAGTTTTCAGGGGAACACTGAAGCTTTCTTT
- | TRBJ2-3 | TRBV4-1 | TRBD2 | CASSQFAGGTDTQYF | TGCGCCAGCAGCCAATTTGCGGGGGGCACAGATACGCAGTATTTT
- | TRBJ1-4 | TRBV11-2 | - | CASSPKGGRGEKLFF | TGTGCCAGCAGCCCTAAAGGTGGACGAGGTGAAAAACTGTTTTTT
- | TRBJ1-4 | TRBV7-2 | - | CASRLQTAANEKLFF | TGTGCCAGCAGACTCCAAACCGCGGCTAATGAAAAACTGTTTTTT
once | TRBJ2-3 | TRBV19 | TRBD2 | CASSIVPSGVSTDTQYF | TGTGCCAGTAGTATAGTCCCTAGCGGGGTTAGCACAGATACGCAGTATTTT
- | TRBJ1-1 | TRBV6-6 | - | CASSYGGTEAFF | TGTGCCAGCAGTTACGGGGGTACTGAAGCTTTCTTT
- | TRBJ2-7 | TRBV19 | - | CASSIGFGQYYEQYF | TGTGCCAGTAGTATTGGGTTCGGACAGTACTACGAGCAGTACTTC
- | TRBJ2-7 | TRBV7-2 | TRBD2 | CASSPLAGRDEQYF | TGTGCCAGCAGCCCTCTAGCGGGAAGGGACGAGCAGTACTTC
- | TRBJ1-1 | TRBV6-6 | - | CASREARNTEAFF | TGTGCCAGCAGAGAGGCGCGGAACACTGAAGCTTTCTTT
many | TRBJ2-7 | TRBV7-9 | TRBD1 | CASSLTGDEQYF | TGTGCCAGCAGCTTAACAGGGGACGAGCAGTACTTC
- | TRBJ1-1 | TRBV6-5 | - | CASSYRGGSAEAFF | TGTGCCAGCAGTTACCGGGGAGGTAGCGCTGAAGCTTTCTTT
- | TRBJ1-2 | TRBV6-6 | TRBD1 | CASSPGQGGSNYGYTF | TGTGCCAGCAGTCCGGGACAGGGTGGATCAAACTATGGCTACACCTTC
- | TRBJ1-2 | TRBV5-6 | - | CASSLPRGGYGYTF | TGTGCCAGCAGCTTGCCAAGGGGGGGCTATGGCTACACCTTC
- | TRBJ1-2 | TRBV29-1 | - | CSVSRTSYGYTF | TGCAGCGTAAGCAGGACCTCTTATGGCTACACCTTC
- | TRBJ2-7 | TRBV30 | TRBD1 | CASTTGTGYEQYF | TGTGCCTCAACTACCGGGACAGGATACGAGCAGTACTTC
- | TRBJ2-5 | TRBV5-1 | - | CASSLEGRGETQYF | TGCGCCAGCAGCTTGGAGGGCAGGGGAGAGACCCAGTACTTC
once | TRBJ2-2 | TRBV11-2 | - | CASSFPWGGANGELFF | TGTGCCAGCAGCTTCCCCTGGGGGGGGGCTAACGGGGAGCTGTTTTTT
- | TRBJ1-5 | TRBV6-1 | - | CASSIRGSHQPQHF | TGTGCCAGCAGTATCAGGGGTTCCCATCAGCCCCAGCATTTT
- | TRBJ1-4 | TRBV30 | - | CAWSVVLAEKLFF | TGTGCCTGGAGTGTAGTTCTGGCTGAAAAACTGTTTTTT
- | TRBJ1-1 | TRBV6-5 | - | CASTPGAWTEAFF | TGTGCCAGCACCCCGGGGGCATGGACTGAAGCTTTCTTT
once | TRBJ2-3 | TRBV7-6 | - | CASSLSNSHTDTQYF | TGTGCCAGCAGCCTATCTAATAGCCACACAGATACGCAGTATTTT
- | TRBJ1-2 | TRBV6-6 | - | CASDKGYGYTF | TGTGCCAGCGACAAGGGCTATGGCTACACCTTC
few | TRBJ2-5 | TRBV4-2 | - | CASSQTGTRLKTQYF | TGTGCCAGCAGCCAGACCGGGACGAGGTTGAAGACCCAGTACTTC